This TCR beta chain comes out of a study of blood T cell repertoires in COVID-19. Study information: Collection of acute and convalescent COVID-19 samples took place in the United States, Italy and Spain.

V shed 3 bases and J shed 1 base, with 15 bases lying between them. Germline CDR1 is MGHRA and CDR2 is YSYEKL. The CDR3 consists of 16 residues. This table comes from immunoSEQ multiplex PCR, and its TCRdb copy is limited to in-frame clones, with some not included. The sample yields about 210,000 clones, almost 85% seen once. This receptor was identified in a woman in her forties or fifties with active or convalescent COVID-19. The chain employs TRBV4-1 and TRBJ1-1; TRBD1 is a possible D gene (5 bases). Sequences were obtained from peripheral blood. CDR3 coding DNA: TGCGCCAGCAGCCACACTACCGGGACTAAGAACACTGAAGCTTTCTTT. Translated, it gives CASSHTTGTKNTEAFF.